A selection of T cell receptor beta chains follows, all from one sample in a study of blood T cell repertoires in COVID-19. Measured with immunoSEQ multiplex PCR; TCRdb has only the in-frame clones, and not every one. The top ten hold under 4.5% of the sample, which has about 130,000 clones, 75% to 90% seen once. The sample was peripheral blood. The receptor source for this set is a man aged 60-69 years with COVID-19, enrolled during active disease. Each CDR3 is given with its conserved first and last residue. A D gene is named only where the DNA matches it firmly. Size tells how often a clone was seen (once, few, many) or the class of an expanded clone, and some rows leave it out.

v_gene	d_gene	abundance	j_gene	CDR3aa	CDR3nt
TRBV6-5	TRBD1	-	TRBJ1-6	CASKDRADYNSPLHF	TGTGCCAGCAAGGACAGGGCCGACTATAATTCACCCCTCCACTTT
TRBV27	TRBD1	-	TRBJ1-2	CASSTNPGQGKDGYTF	TGTGCCAGCAGTACGAACCCGGGACAGGGGAAGGATGGCTACACCTTC
TRBV29-1	TRBD1	-	TRBJ2-5	CSVVDRGREETQYF	TGCAGCGTTGTGGACAGGGGGCGCGAAGAGACCCAGTACTTC
TRBV5-1	TRBD2	-	TRBJ2-2	CASSLLAGGNTGELFF	TGCGCCAGCAGCTTACTAGCGGGGGGGAACACCGGGGAGCTGTTTTTT
TRBV27	TRBD1	few	TRBJ1-2	CASRPDRGRNYGYTF	TGTGCCAGCAGACCCGACAGGGGGCGCAACTATGGCTACACCTTC
TRBV5-6	-	-	TRBJ1-6	CASSLAGSGSPLHF	TGTGCCAGCAGCTTGGCAGGGTCCGGTTCACCCCTCCACTTT
TRBV5-1	TRBD1	-	TRBJ1-2	CASRTEGAEGYTF	TGCGCCAGCAGGACCGAGGGGGCGGAGGGCTACACCTTC
TRBV21-1	-	once	TRBJ1-2	CASRTCGDRGLDGYTF	TGTGCCAGCAGAACTTGTGGGGACAGGGGGCTGGATGGCTACACCTTC
TRBV4-1	TRBD1	-	TRBJ2-1	CASSQAAGTGHFYNEQFF	TGCGCCAGCAGCCAAGCCGCCGGGACAGGCCATTTCTACAATGAGCAGTTCTTC
TRBV27	TRBD1	few	TRBJ1-6	CASSLGQVYSPLHF	TGTGCCAGCAGTTTGGGACAGGTGTATTCACCCCTCCACTTT
TRBV2	-	-	TRBJ2-7	CASSEMAGAYEQYF	TGTGCCAGCAGTGAAATGGCAGGGGCCTACGAGCAGTACTTC
TRBV25-1	-	-	TRBJ2-7	CASSESGGLGTYEQYF	TGTGCCAGCAGTGAATCCGGGGGTCTGGGAACCTACGAGCAGTACTTC
TRBV5-4	TRBD1	-	TRBJ1-3	CASSNLRDRRLGNTIYF	TGTGCCAGCAGCAACCTCCGGGACAGGAGGCTTGGAAACACCATATATTTT
TRBV7-8	TRBD2	-	TRBJ2-1	CASRGSGGSYNEQFF	TGTGCCAGCAGGGGTAGCGGGGGGTCGTACAATGAGCAGTTCTTC
TRBV6-5	TRBD1	-	TRBJ2-2	CASRQGQGYTGELFF	TGTGCCAGCAGGCAGGGACAGGGATACACCGGGGAGCTGTTTTTT
TRBV6-2/TRBV6-3	-	few	TRBJ2-7	CASSPRRGYEQYF	TGTGCCAGCAGCCCAAGGAGGGGCTACGAGCAGTACTTC
TRBV28	TRBD2	few	TRBJ2-5	CASSSEAGGQETQYF	TGTGCCAGCAGTTCCGAGGCGGGGGGCCAAGAGACCCAGTACTTC
TRBV11-3	TRBD1	-	TRBJ2-3	CASSAGQGATDTQYF	TGTGCCAGCAGCGCTGGACAGGGGGCCACAGATACGCAGTATTTT
TRBV25-1	TRBD1	once	TRBJ1-1	CASSESDRGPNTEAFF	TGTGCCAGCAGTGAGTCTGACAGGGGCCCGAACACTGAAGCTTTCTTT
TRBV28	-	-	TRBJ2-2	CASTPGTLNTGELFF	TGTGCCAGCACCCCCGGGACACTGAACACCGGGGAGCTGTTTTTT
TRBV18	TRBD1	-	TRBJ1-4	CASSPDRGREKLFF	TGTGCCAGCTCGCCAGACAGGGGTCGTGAAAAACTGTTTTTT
TRBV7-9	TRBD1	-	TRBJ2-2	CASSFRGITGELFF	TGTGCCAGCAGCTTCAGGGGGATTACCGGGGAGCTGTTTTTT
TRBV3-1/TRBV3-2	TRBD2	-	TRBJ2-7	CASSPSGRSYEQYF	TGTGCCAGCAGCCCTAGCGGTCGCTCCTACGAGCAGTACTTC
TRBV7-9	TRBD1	-	TRBJ2-3	CASSLPGTGGHTQYF	TGTGCCAGCAGCTTACCCGGGACAGGGGGACATACGCAGTATTTT
TRBV10-1	-	-	TRBJ2-5	CASSESRGLLETQYF	TGCGCCAGCAGTGAATCGCGCGGACTCTTAGAGACCCAGTACTTC
TRBV18	TRBD1	-	TRBJ1-2	CASSPPQGADWGYTF	TGTGCCAGCTCACCACCCCAGGGGGCGGATTGGGGCTACACCTTC
TRBV7-2	-	-	TRBJ2-7	CASSRPDRKISYEQYF	TGTGCCAGCAGCCGCCCTGACAGGAAAATCTCCTACGAGCAGTACTTC
TRBV4-2	TRBD2	-	TRBJ2-2	CASSQAPTSGTGELFF	TGTGCCAGCAGCCAAGCCCCAACTAGCGGCACCGGGGAGCTGTTTTTT
TRBV19	TRBD2	-	TRBJ2-1	CASSTQLAAYNEQFF	TGTGCCAGTAGTACCCAACTAGCGGCATACAATGAGCAGTTCTTC
TRBV19	-	-	TRBJ1-4	CAANGEPNGKLFF	TGTGCCGCAAACGGGGAACCTAATGGAAAACTGTTTTTT
TRBV19	TRBD1	-	TRBJ1-6	CASEGDRGLSPLHF	TGTGCCAGTGAAGGGGACAGGGGACTCTCACCCCTCCACTTT
TRBV24-1	-	-	TRBJ2-7	CATSDFKGGVYEQYF	TGTGCCACCAGTGATTTTAAGGGGGGGGTTTACGAGCAGTACTTC
TRBV10-3	-	-	TRBJ1-1	CAISESLGASDHEFAFF	TGTGCCATCAGTGAAAGTCTGGGGGCGAGCGACCATGAATTTGCTTTCTTT
TRBV5-1	-	-	TRBJ1-4	CASSLGPRETATNEKLFF	TGCGCCAGCAGCTTAGGACCAAGGGAGACCGCAACTAATGAAAAACTGTTTTTT
TRBV3-1/TRBV3-2	-	-	TRBJ1-6	CASSLQGYNSPLHF	TGTGCCAGCAGCCTACAGGGCTATAATTCACCCCTCCACTTT
TRBV4-2	TRBD2	-	TRBJ2-3	CASSQDPAGASTDTQYF	TGTGCCAGCAGCCAAGATCCAGCGGGGGCCTCCACAGATACGCAGTATTTT
TRBV19	TRBD1	-	TRBJ2-6	CASSSTGGGSGANVLTF	TGTGCCAGTAGTTCGACAGGGGGCGGCTCTGGGGCCAACGTCCTGACTTTC
TRBV5-1	TRBD1	-	TRBJ2-3	CASSLALGTADTQYF	TGCGCCAGCAGCTTGGCACTCGGGACAGCGGATACGCAGTATTTT
TRBV5-4	-	-	TRBJ2-7	CASSSGLIHEQYF	TGTGCCAGCAGCTCGGGGTTGATCCACGAGCAGTACTTC
TRBV5-1	-	-	TRBJ1-2	CASSFSQGSLNYGYTF	TGCGCCAGCAGCTTCTCCCAGGGAAGTTTGAACTATGGCTACACCTTC
TRBV2	TRBD1	-	TRBJ1-5	CASSETTGGNQPQHF	TGTGCCAGCAGTGAAACGACAGGGGGCAATCAGCCCCAGCATTTT
TRBV3-1/TRBV3-2	-	-	TRBJ1-4	CASAGTSNEKLFF	TGTGCCAGCGCCGGGACAAGCAATGAAAAACTGTTTTTT
TRBV11-2	-	-	TRBJ1-1	CASSLTAGITEAFF	TGTGCCAGCAGCTTAACGGCAGGGATCACTGAAGCTTTCTTT
TRBV5-1	-	-	TRBJ1-5	CASSLGGGPLQPQHF	TGCGCCAGCAGCTTGGGGGGGGGACCCCTTCAGCCCCAGCATTTT
TRBV30	-	-	TRBJ1-2	CASGAVPNYGYTF	TGTGCCTCCGGAGCAGTGCCTAACTATGGCTACACCTTC
TRBV14	-	-	TRBJ1-6	CASSLRNSPLHF	TGTGCCAGCAGCTTGCGAAATTCACCCCTCCACTTT
TRBV11-1	TRBD1	-	TRBJ1-4	CASSSGTGNEKLFF	TGTGCCAGCAGCTCCGGGACAGGGAATGAAAAACTGTTTTTT
TRBV6-6	TRBD1	-	TRBJ1-2	CASSPTRGQGAGYGYTF	TGTGCCAGCAGTCCCACCCGGGGACAGGGGGCAGGCTATGGCTACACCTTC
TRBV7-6	-	once	TRBJ1-4	CASSLALAPGRANEKLFF	TGTGCCAGCAGCTTAGCCCTCGCCCCGGGGAGGGCTAATGAAAAACTGTTTTTT
TRBV19	-	-	TRBJ1-1	CASSTQGPDTEAFF	TGTGCCAGTAGTACCCAGGGCCCGGACACTGAAGCTTTCTTT